The 21 T cell receptor beta chains presented below share a single source sample, sequenced in a study of a mutant IDH1 vaccine in newly diagnosed glioma. Profiling relied on immunoSEQ multiplex PCR, and the TCRdb table lists in-frame clones only, not all of them. Among about 83,000 clones listed, 90% to 95% were seen once. The time point was: week 5, during vaccination. The vaccine gave 300 ug of a 20-mer mutant IDH1 peptide subcutaneously per dose. These receptors have no known antigen. The sequencing here drew on PBMCs, taken from a glioma patient whose treatment included an IDH1 peptide vaccine. All receptors come from a woman aged 50 to 65 with glioma.

This chain connects TRBV18 to TRBJ1-3, with D unclear. This CDR3 is built from 13 residues. Trimming removed 0 bases from V and 2 bases from J, with 2 bases in between. CDR1 and CDR2 (germline): KGHSH, LQKENI. The CDR3 spells CASSPPTGNTIYF. CDR3 nucleotides: TGTGCCAGCTCACCACCTACTGGAAACACCATATATTTT.

The V gene is TRBV6-1, the J gene TRBJ2-5, with 13 bases lining up with TRBD2. This CDR3 comprises 21 residues. With V trimmed by 1 base and J by 5 bases, 19 bases remained unmatched. Germline loops: CDR1 MNHNS, CDR2 SASEGT. In nucleotides, the CDR3 is TGTGCCAGCAGTGAAGAAATAGGGGGTACTAGCGGGAGGGGGGTCCGTGAGACCCAGTACTTC. Residues: CASSEEIGGTSGRGVRETQYF.

The chain joins TRBV7-9 to TRBJ2-7, with TRBD2 matching 10 bases. This CDR3 region has 15 residues. V lost 5 bases, J lost 1 base, and 5 bases stayed unmatched. Germline V gene data show CDR1 as SEHNR and CDR2 as FQNEAQ (reference sequence). The CDR3 sequence is CASSAGTSASYEQYF. CDR3 bases: TGTGCCAGCAGCGCCGGGACTAGCGCATCCTACGAGCAGTACTTC.

There are a few counts of this clone. J is TRBJ2-3 and V is TRBV5-4, with D possibly being TRBD2 (7 bases). CDR3 length: 16 residues. V lost 0 bases, J lost 6 bases, and 17 bases lay in between. Germline loops: CDR1 SGHNT, CDR2 YYREEE (reference sequence). The CDR3 region has the DNA TGTGCCAGCAGCTTGGGGGGGGCGGGAGCCTCCGATACGCAGTATTTT. It specifies CASSLGGAGASDTQYF.

The rearrangement links TRBV6-6 to TRBJ2-2; 9 positions match TRBD2. The germline V gene has CDR1 MNHNY and CDR2 SVGAGI (reference sequence). CDR3 length: 16 amino acids. The V segment lost 5 bases and the J segment 3 bases; nucleotides outside the gene matches: 7. CDR3 residues: CASSRSTSGYTGELFF. DNA of the CDR3: TGTGCCAGCAGTCGATCGACTAGCGGCTACACCGGGGAGCTGTTTTTT.

This clone was seen once. The chain carries TRBV5-1 and TRBJ2-7; D tentatively fits TRBD1 or TRBD2 (6 bases each). The CDR3 runs to 15 residues. Germline lookup yields CDR1 SGHRS and CDR2 YFSETQ. Trimming took off 0 bases at V and 6 bases at J, with 16 bases between the two ends. The CDR3 nucleotides read TGCGCCAGCAGCTTGGAGGGGGGCCGGAGTACCGAGCAGTACTTC. Its translation: CASSLEGGRSTEQYF.

V gene TRBV9 combines with J gene TRBJ2-7; D might be TRBD1 (6 bases). From germline, CDR1 is SGDLS and CDR2 YYNGEE. The CDR3 has 11 residues. Trimming stripped 7 bases from V and 4 bases from J, with 9 bases between. The CDR3 DNA reads as TGTGCCAGCGGGGGCAAATACGAGCAGTACTTC. This sequence encodes CASGGKYEQYF.

This rearrangement joins TRBV9 to TRBJ1-3, with a weak D call TRBD1 (5 bases). The CDR3 is 14 amino acids. Trimming removed 3 bases at V and 7 bases at J, with 14 bases between. Germline assignment: CDR1 SGDLS and CDR2 YYNGEE. CDR3 bases: TGTGCCAGCAGCGAGGGGCTACGGGGGAACACCATATATTTT. This encodes CASSEGLRGNTIYF.

The rearrangement uses TRBV6-5 and TRBJ1-3; perhaps TRBD1 as D (6 bases). The CDR3 is 15 residues long. Per the germline V gene, CDR1 is MNHEY and CDR2 is SVGAGI. The V end lost 1 base, the J end lost 4 bases, and 11 bases lay between the germline ends. CDR3 nucleotide sequence: TGTGCCAGCAGTTACTGGGGGGCGGGGGGAAACACCATATATTTT. Its protein is CASSYWGAGGNTIYF.

In this sample, this clone turned up once. The chain couples TRBV14 to TRBJ2-1; D is uncertain. Trimming stripped 1 base from V and 7 bases from J, with 5 bases between. Germline V gives CDR1 SGHDN, CDR2 FVKESK. The CDR3 extends over 12 amino acids. The CDR3 protein is CASSQGGNEQFF. CDR3 DNA sequence: TGTGCCAGCAGCCAAGGAGGAAATGAGCAGTTCTTC.

The CDR3 protein is CASSLGSTGPGYGYTF. CDR3 nucleotides: TGCGCCAGCAGCCTAGGGTCGACAGGGCCGGGGTATGGCTACACCTTC. The V gene is TRBV5-1, the J gene TRBJ1-2; 7 bases are shared with TRBD1. CDR3 length: 16 residues. J gave up 5 bases and V 4 bases, and 14 bases lay outside the gene matches. Germline-derived CDR1 and CDR2 are SGHRS and YFSETQ.

J is TRBJ2-7 and V is TRBV10-1, with no clear D. Germline V gives CDR1 WNHNN, CDR2 SYGVQD (reference sequence). There are 13 residues in the CDR3. Between the trimmed V and J ends, which lost 5 bases and 0 bases, there was a span of 8 bases. The CDR3 DNA reads as TGCGCCAGCAGTTCTAGTGGCTCCTACGAGCAGTACTTC. Translated: CASSSSGSYEQYF.

This clone has a single count. The rearrangement uses TRBV12-5 and TRBJ2-7; 9 bases agree with TRBD1. Trimming cost V 7 bases and J 6 bases; bases outside gene matches: 7. Germline V CDR1 and CDR2: LGHNT, FRNRAP. The CDR3 extends over 13 amino acids. The CDR3 protein is CASAPTGGGEQYF. In DNA, the CDR3 is TGTGCTAGTGCCCCAACAGGGGGCGGCGAGCAGTACTTC.

Concerning this clone: One end of the junction does not line up with germline, which may come from a read error. The gene calls are TRBV7-7 and TRBJ2-5; D uncertain. This CDR3 contains 14 residues. Germline values: CDR1 SSHAT, CDR2 FNYEAQ (reference sequence). CDR3 nucleotides: TGTGCTAGCAGCCCCGGGCCCGGTCCTGAGACCCAGTACTTC. It yields the protein CASSPGPGPETQYF.

This clone was detected only once. The chain links TRBV7-9 to TRBJ1-1; TRBD1 might be the D (5 bases). V lost 5 bases, J lost 1 base, and 17 bases lay in between. Germline CDR1 SEHNR, CDR2 FQNEAQ (reference sequence). This CDR3 is 16 amino acids long. Here the CDR3 reads CASSPRSAQGNTEAFF. The DNA of the CDR3 is TGTGCCAGCAGCCCTCGCTCTGCGCAGGGGAACACTGAAGCTTTCTTT. The full variable domain, in which reference TRBV7-9 and TRBJ1-1 provide the parts outside the CDR3, is DTGVSQNPRHKITKRGQNVTFRCDPISEHNRLYWYRQTLGQGPEFLTYFQNEAQLEKSRLLSDRFSAERPKGSFSTLEIQRTEQGDSAMYLCASSPRSAQGNTEAFFGQGTRLTVV.

The V gene is TRBV5-4, the J gene TRBJ1-4, with D perhaps TRBD1 (6 bases). Germline loops: CDR1 SGHNT, CDR2 YYREEE (reference sequence). The CDR3 totals 17 residues. V shed 0 bases and J shed 3 bases, with 15 bases lying between them. The CDR3 reads CASSLAGASGANEKLFF. CDR3 bases: TGTGCCAGCAGCTTGGCGGGGGCGTCTGGGGCTAATGAAAAACTGTTTTTT.

This chain connects TRBV9 to TRBJ2-3; 8 nucleotides agree with TRBD1. Germline V gives CDR1 SGDLS, CDR2 YYNGEE. Trimming cost V 0 bases and J 3 bases; bases outside gene matches: 3. The CDR3 loop spans 15 amino acids. The CDR3 DNA sequence: TGTGCCAGCAGCGTAGAACAGGGGGGAACAGATACGCAGTATTTT. This translates into CASSVEQGGTDTQYF. The entire variable domain, with the rest obtained from reference TRBV9 and TRBJ2-3, is as follows: DSGVTQTPKHLITATGQRVTLRCSPRSGDLSVYWYQQSLDQGLQFLIQYYNGEERAKGNILERFSAQQFPDLHSELNLSSLELGDSALYFCASSVEQGGTDTQYFGPGTRLTVL.

The chain combines TRBV5-1 with TRBJ2-7; the D is unclear. CDR1 is SGHRS and CDR2 is YFSETQ in the germline V gene. The CDR3 covers 14 residues. With 0 bases removed from V and 4 bases from J, the gap between germline ends came to 11 bases. CDR3 sequence (DNA): TGCGCCAGCAGCTTGGGGGTGTCCGGTTACGAGCAGTACTTC. Protein product: CASSLGVSGYEQYF.

This chain connects TRBV4-1 to TRBJ1-2, with a possible D match to TRBD1 (6 bases). Trimming stripped 1 base from V and 4 bases from J, with 10 bases between. The CDR3 extends over 14 amino acids. Per germline, CDR1 MGHRA and CDR2 YSYEKL. This chain's CDR3 is CASSQGGAPYGYTF. In nucleotides, the CDR3 is TGCGCCAGCAGCCAAGGGGGGGCCCCCTATGGCTACACCTTC.

The chain employs TRBV5-1 and TRBJ1-4, with no clear D. Trimming shortened V by 4 bases and J by 6 bases, and 13 bases separated the two germline ends. This CDR3 comprises 14 residues. CDR1 and CDR2 from the germline V gene are SGHRS and YFSETQ. CDR3 region: CASSQVSGDEKLFF. DNA of the CDR3: TGCGCCAGCAGCCAGGTCAGCGGGGATGAAAAACTGTTTTTT.

Concerning this clone: Relative to the germline gene, one junction end is altered; a read error may explain this. In nucleotides, the CDR3 is TGTGCCAGCAACTTAGGGCCGTGGTGGGGGCTTGGGAACACTGAAGCTTTCTTT. As protein: CASNLGPWWGLGNTEAFF. The J gene is TRBJ1-1, the V gene TRBV13; D is possibly TRBD1 (6 bases). Germline V CDR1 and CDR2: PRHDT, FYEKMQ (reference sequence). The CDR3 runs 18 residues.